This is a list of T cell receptor beta chains from one sample in a study of human T cells and chemical hapten exposure. TCRdb passed the 5' RACE reads through MiXCR, listing each CDR3 protein once. Among about 140,000 distinct CDR3 sequences listed, 4.1% were seen once. Receptor source: a female donor in good health. CDR3s include the opening cysteine and the closing phenylalanine or tryptophan. A D gene is named only where the DNA matches it firmly. Clone size is given for some rows only: seen once, a few or many times, or a class if the clone is expanded.

j_call,d_call,v_call,clone_size,cdr3_nt,cdr3_aa
TRBJ2-3,.,TRBV7-2,few,TGTGCCAGCAGCTTAGTTGTGGGGTCCACAGATACGCAGTATTTT,CASSLVVGSTDTQYF
TRBJ2-7,.,TRBV7-8,many,TGTGCCAGCAGCTTATTAAGGACGTACGAGCAGTACTTC,CASSLLRTYEQYF
TRBJ2-1,.,TRBV5-1,many,TGCGCCAGCAGCTTGTTTCCCAATGAGCAGTTCTTC,CASSLFPNEQFF
TRBJ2-7,.,TRBV3-1,many,TGTGCCAGCAGCCAAGGGTCCGTTATCAGCTCCTACGAGCAGTACTTC,CASSQGSVISSYEQYF
TRBJ2-5,TRBD2,TRBV7-9,.,TGTGCCAGCAGTTCTGCCGCGGGGGAAGAGACCCAGTACTTC,CASSSAAGEETQYF
TRBJ1-1,.,TRBV7-2,many,TGTGCCAGCAGCTTGGACATCCGCCGTAACACTGAAGCTTTCTTT,CASSLDIRRNTEAFF
TRBJ2-1,.,TRBV7-8,many,TGTGCCAGCAGCTCAAAGGCCAGGGCCCGGGAGCAGTTCTTC,CASSSKARAREQFF
TRBJ2-3,TRBD2,TRBV9,many,TGTGCCAGCAGCTTGAGCGGGGGGGCGGGAGATACGCAGTATTTT,CASSLSGGAGDTQYF
TRBJ1-2,TRBD1,TRBV7-2,many,TGTGCCAGCAGCTTAGTGGACAGGGACTATGGCTACACCTTC,CASSLVDRDYGYTF
TRBJ2-3,.,TRBV3-1,few,TGTGCCAGCAGCCAAGATTCCCGAGAATATTTT,CASSQDSREYF
TRBJ2-7,.,TRBV7-6,many,TGTGCCAGCAGCGCAACGGACGGGGCCCACGAGCAGTACTTC,CASSATDGAHEQYF
TRBJ1-6,.,TRBV14,few,TGTGCCAGCAGCCAAGGGGTCCCACCCCTCCACTTT,CASSQGVPPLHF
TRBJ1-5,.,TRBV20-1,many,TGCAGTGCTAGGACAGGTGGTGGTCAGCCCCAGCATTTT,CSARTGGGQPQHF
TRBJ1-5,TRBD1,TRBV12-3/TRBV12-4,.,TGTGCCAGCAGTCCGGGACAGTTGGGTAGACAGCCCCAGCATTTT,CASSPGQLGRQPQHF
TRBJ2-6,.,TRBV28,many,TGTGCCAGCAGTTCCGGGGGCGTGGGGTCTGGGGCCAACGTCCTGACTTTC,CASSSGGVGSGANVLTF
TRBJ2-3,.,TRBV7-2,many,TGTGCCAGCAGCTTAATCCCCGTTAAAATTTTTAAGGGGAAAGATACGCAGTATTTT,CASSLIPVKIFKGKDTQYF
TRBJ2-3,.,TRBV6-1,many,TGTGCCAGCAGTAACGCGGGCGGCAGCACAGATACGCAGTATTTT,CASSNAGGSTDTQYF
TRBJ1-5,.,TRBV19,many,TGTGCCAGTAGTAGCGGCCCTTTGAGACAGGTCGGGAATCAGCCCCAGCATTTT,CASSSGPLRQVGNQPQHF
TRBJ2-7,TRBD2,TRBV5-4,.,TGTGCCAGCAGCTCGATTTACGGGGGGGCCTACGAGCAGTACTTC,CASSSIYGGAYEQYF
TRBJ2-3,.,TRBV5-6,many,TGTGCCAGCAGCTCCCAGAGCCCAGCTACGCAGTATTTT,CASSSQSPATQYF
TRBJ1-2,.,TRBV11-2,many,TGTGCCAGCAGCCCAACGGGGGGGACCGCCGGCTATGGCTACACCTTC,CASSPTGGTAGYGYTF
TRBJ2-4,.,TRBV18,few,TGTGCCAGCTCACCACCGGGAAGTCGGGGCCGGGACATTCAGTACTTC,CASSPPGSRGRDIQYF
TRBJ2-6,.,TRBV7-2,many,TGTGCCAGCAGCTTAGCGGGCAGGGCTGGGGCCAACGTCCTGACTTTC,CASSLAGRAGANVLTF
TRBJ1-1,.,TRBV12-3/TRBV12-4,.,TGTGCCAGCAGTTTCGGGCAGAACACTGAAGCTTTCTTT,CASSFGQNTEAFF
TRBJ2-3,.,TRBV20-1,.,TGCAGTGCTAGTCGGGTGGGGTACGGGACTGTTCGTACAGATACGCAGTATTTT,CSASRVGYGTVRTDTQYF
TRBJ2-1,TRBD1,TRBV11-1,many,TGTGCCAGCAGCTGGGGACAGGGGCACTACAATGAGCAGTTCTTC,CASSWGQGHYNEQFF
TRBJ1-1,TRBD1,TRBV4-1,.,TGCGCCAGCAGCCAAGGTTACAGGGGACCCATGAACACTGAAGCTTTCTTT,CASSQGYRGPMNTEAFF
TRBJ2-5,.,TRBV20-1,few,TGCAGTGCCCCAGGGGAGCCTTGCCAAGAGACCCAGTACTTC,CSAPGEPCQETQYF
TRBJ1-4,.,TRBV5-4,many,TGTGCCAGCAGCTTCAAGGATGAAAAACTGTTTTTT,CASSFKDEKLFF
TRBJ2-1,.,TRBV27,many,TGTGCCAGCAGTTTATCAGGGTCCCCCTACAATGAGCAGTTCTTC,CASSLSGSPYNEQFF
TRBJ2-1,.,TRBV5-8,many,TGTGCCAGCAGCTTTTGGGGTCCCCTCTACAATGAGCAGTTCTTC,CASSFWGPLYNEQFF
TRBJ1-6,.,TRBV5-5,many,TGTGCCAGCAGCTTGTTAACAGTCAATTCACCCCTCCACTTT,CASSLLTVNSPLHF